What follows are 26 T cell receptor beta chains derived from one specimen sequenced in a study of Ad26.COV2.S vaccination and SARS-CoV-2 variants (dated by TCRdb to the early 2020s). In light of the paper, this sample's treatment or condition label describes: roughly 18 received Ad26.COV2.S at low or high dose, single or two shots; several received placebo; per-sample allocation not given. Repertoires of vaccine and placebo recipients were sequenced from samples taken on day 63 after the first injection. Library preparation used the immunoSEQ multiplex PCR assay. In its TCRdb copy, this immuneACCESS table keeps in-frame sequences only and misses some clones. Where compared with another copy, unresolved V genes explain less than half of these, and the others have no known cause. The sample records 500,000 or so clones, roughly nine tenths of which are singletons. The ten biggest clones cover roughly 12% of the sample.

The material was peripheral blood, obtained in a trial of Ad26.COV2.S vaccine versus placebo. Receptors originate from a person between 18 and 65 years old who received the Ad26.COV2.S COVID-19 vaccine or a placebo.

The genes are TRBV27 and TRBJ1-1; 8 bases agree with TRBD1. The CDR3 consists of 14 residues. The germline V gene encodes CDR1 MNHEY and CDR2 SMNVEV (reference sequence). V lost 6 bases to trimming and J lost 4 bases; unmatched junction nucleotides: 7. The CDR3 nucleotides read TGTGCCAGCAGCCCACCCAGGGGGCTCACTGAAGCTTTCTTT. This translates into CASSPPRGLTEAFF.

J is TRBJ2-4 and V is TRBV4-3; D is perhaps TRBD1 (5 bases). V dropped 0 bases and J dropped 1 base, with 13 bases sitting between them. This CDR3 has 17 amino acids. Germline CDR1 LGHNA, CDR2 YSLEER. The CDR3 sequence is CASSQEVAGWAKNIQYF. The CDR3 bases are TGCGCCAGCAGCCAAGAGGTGGCAGGGTGGGCCAAAAACATTCAGTACTTC.

V is TRBV7-6 and J is TRBJ1-2, with D tentatively TRBD1 (5 bases). V was pared by 2 bases and J by 4 bases, with 8 bases between. The CDR3 has 13 amino acids. The V gene's germline CDR1 is SGHVS and CDR2 FNYEAQ. The DNA for the CDR3 is TGTGCCAGCAGCTTAAGTGGGGGCTATGGCTACACCTTC. Translated, it gives CASSLSGGYGYTF.

A few counts support this clone. Different DNA sequences within this sample yield the same CDR3. The chain uses TRBV9 and TRBJ2-3, with 11 bases that match TRBD2. Germline values: CDR1 SGDLS, CDR2 YYNGEE. The CDR3 loop spans 17 amino acids. The V and J ends lost 0 bases and 0 bases, in that order; junction bases with no gene match: 3. For the CDR3, the DNA is TGTGCCAGCAGCGTAGGACTAGCGGGAACTAGCACAGATACGCAGTATTTT. It is translated as CASSVGLAGTSTDTQYF.

The V call is TRBV13, the J call TRBJ2-1; TRBD2 is a possible D gene (7 bases). The V and J ends lost 0 bases and 12 bases respectively, with 15 bases between them. The germline CDR1 and CDR2 sequences are PRHDT and FYEKMQ (reference sequence). This CDR3 has 14 residues. The CDR3 nucleotides are TGTGCCAGCAGCTTAGGCAACGGGGGGCCTGGGCAGTTCTTC. It specifies CASSLGNGGPGQFF.

The gene calls are TRBV7-8 and TRBJ1-2; TRBD1 matches 9 bases. The V gene's germline CDR1 is SGHVS and CDR2 FQNEAQ. This CDR3 is built from 14 residues. Trimming cost V 5 bases and J 4 bases; bases outside gene matches: 5. The CDR3 DNA follows: TGTGCCAGCAGCCCCACGACAGGGGGCTATGGCTACACCTTC. Translated: CASSPTTGGYGYTF. The entire variable domain, with the rest obtained from reference TRBV7-8 and TRBJ1-2, is as follows: GAGVSQSPRYKVAKRGQDVALRCDPISGHVSLFWYQQALGQGPEFLTYFQNEAQLDKSGLPSDRFFAERPEGSVSTLKIQRTQQEDSAVYLCASSPTTGGYGYTFGSGTRLTVV.

Notes on this clone: Other DNA sequences of this sample code for an identical CDR3. The chain employs TRBV5-1 and TRBJ2-7; 13 bases fit TRBD2. CDR1 is SGHRS, CDR2 YFSETQ, per germline. The CDR3 has 15 amino acids. V shed 3 bases, J shed 1 base, and the junction held 1 base outside the gene matches. The CDR3 protein is CASSSGLAGSYEQYF. The DNA for the CDR3 is TGCGCCAGCAGCTCGGGACTAGCGGGATCCTACGAGCAGTACTTC. Based on the CDR3 plus reference TRBV5-1 and TRBJ2-7, the full variable domain is KAGVTQTPRYLIKTRGQQVTLSCSPISGHRSVSWYQQTPGQGLQFLFEYFSETQRNKGNFPGRFSGRQFSNSRSEMNVSTLELGDSALYLCASSSGLAGSYEQYFGPGTRLTVT.

The rearrangement joins TRBV7-8 to TRBJ2-1, with D hard to call. The CDR3 is 12 amino acids. Germline V gene data show CDR1 as SGHVS and CDR2 as FQNEAQ. Trimming pared 5 bases from V and 7 bases from J, leaving 9 bases between. The CDR3 sequence: CASSRFGNEQFF. The CDR3 bases are TGTGCCAGCAGCCGCTTCGGGAATGAGCAGTTCTTC. Using reference TRBV7-8 and TRBJ2-1 for the parts outside the CDR3, the full variable domain is GAGVSQSPRYKVAKRGQDVALRCDPISGHVSLFWYQQALGQGPEFLTYFQNEAQLDKSGLPSDRFFAERPEGSVSTLKIQRTQQEDSAVYLCASSRFGNEQFFGPGTRLTVL.

The chain carries TRBV6-6 and TRBJ1-2; perhaps TRBD1 as D (5 bases). CDR1 and CDR2 from the germline V gene are MNHNY and SVGAGI (reference sequence). The V and J ends lost 6 bases and 6 bases respectively, with 17 bases between them. This CDR3 contains 14 residues. CDR3 protein: CASRRGGESDGYTF. In DNA, the CDR3 is TGTGCCAGCAGGAGGGGAGGGGAGTCGGATGGCTACACCTTC.

Only a few counts were recorded for this clone. This rearrangement joins TRBV15 to TRBJ2-7; D perhaps matches TRBD1 (7 bases). Trimming cost V 5 bases and J 2 bases, with 10 bases left between them. CDR1 is LNHNV, CDR2 YYDKDF, per germline (reference sequence). The CDR3 runs to 13 residues. CDR3 DNA: TGTGCCACCAGCGCAGGGGGGCCCTACGAGCAGTACTTC. This encodes CATSAGGPYEQYF. The full variable domain, its missing parts supplied by reference TRBV15 and TRBJ2-7, is DAMVIQNPRYQVTQFGKPVTLSCSQTLNHNVMYWYQQKSSQAPKLLFHYYDKDFNNEADTPDNFQSRRPNTSFCFLDIRSPGLGDTAMYLCATSAGGPYEQYFGPGTRLTVT.

This clone was seen more than once but under ten times. The gene calls are TRBV4-2 and TRBJ2-2, with D uncertain. CDR3 size: 15 residues. The V end was cut by 11 bases, the J end by 3 bases, with 19 bases between. Per germline, CDR1 LGHNA and CDR2 YNFKEQ. CDR3 sequence: CAASPVLSDTGELFF. The CDR3 bases are TGTGCCGCCTCCCCAGTCCTCTCTGACACCGGGGAGCTGTTTTTT.

This clone has a handful of counts. The chain links TRBV20-1 to TRBJ2-7; D perhaps matches TRBD2 (5 bases). This CDR3 comprises 13 residues. In germline, CDR1 is DFQATT, CDR2 SNEGSKA (reference sequence). Trimming shortened V by 3 bases and J by 8 bases, and 17 bases separated the two germline ends. The CDR3 here is CSASSLSGNKQYF. The CDR3 nucleotides read TGCAGTGCTAGTTCTCTGTCGGGGAACAAGCAGTACTTC.

The genes are TRBV9 and TRBJ2-3, with D possibly being TRBD2 (6 bases). Germline V CDR1 and CDR2: SGDLS, YYNGEE. This CDR3 has 16 amino acids. Trimming removed 2 bases from V and 4 bases from J, with 17 bases in between. The CDR3 coding sequence is TGTGCCAGCAGCGTCCTTTTGGGGGGAGGTGCAGATACGCAGTATTTT. This translates into CASSVLLGGGADTQYF.

The rearrangement joins TRBV28 to TRBJ2-5, with 7 bases matching TRBD2. CDR1 MDHEN and CDR2 SYDVKM come from the germline V gene. Trimming cost V 1 base and J 2 bases; bases outside gene matches: 10. The CDR3 consists of 17 residues. The CDR3 DNA follows: TGTGCCAGCAGTTTATTGGGCAGCGGGGAAAATCAAGAGACCCAGTACTTC. This codes for CASSLLGSGENQETQYF.

V gene TRBV6-1 combines with J gene TRBJ1-2, with D possibly matching TRBD1 (5 bases). CDR1 and CDR2 from the germline V gene are MNHNS and SASEGT. The CDR3 covers 13 residues. V dropped 3 bases and J dropped 8 bases, with 13 bases sitting between them. CDR3 nucleotides: TGTGCCAGCAGTGAGACGCCGGGACGCGGCTACACCTTC. The encoded protein is CASSETPGRGYTF.

This clone appeared once. This chain links TRBV7-2 with TRBJ2-1; 11 nucleotides match TRBD2. This CDR3 comprises 17 residues. Germline trimming cut 1 base from V and 5 bases from J; bases unmatched to any gene: 7. Germline V lookup: CDR1 SGHTA, CDR2 FQGNSA. The CDR3 nucleotides read TGTGCCAGCAGCTTAGTTGTTTTGGGACTAGCGGACAATGAGCAGTTCTTC. Translating gives CASSLVVLGLADNEQFF.

DNA for the CDR3: TGCGCCAGCAGCTTGGCTGGAACAAGAAACAATGAGCAGTTCTTC. It specifies CASSLAGTRNNEQFF. The chain recombines TRBV5-1 with TRBJ2-1, with D hard to call. The CDR3 covers 15 residues. V was pared by 0 bases and J by 5 bases, with 12 bases between. Per germline, CDR1 SGHRS and CDR2 YFSETQ. Full variable domain (missing parts from reference TRBV5-1 and TRBJ2-1): KAGVTQTPRYLIKTRGQQVTLSCSPISGHRSVSWYQQTPGQGLQFLFEYFSETQRNKGNFPGRFSGRQFSNSRSEMNVSTLELGDSALYLCASSLAGTRNNEQFFGPGTRLTVL.

The chain links TRBV6-5 to TRBJ2-2; D gene ambiguous. The CDR3 covers 12 residues. CDR1 MNHEY and CDR2 SVGAGI come from the germline V gene. The V and J ends lost 6 bases and 6 bases respectively, with 8 bases between them. In DNA form, the CDR3 reads TGTGCCAGCAGCCAGGTCCCCGGGGAGCTGTTTTTT. Its translation is CASSQVPGELFF.

CDR3 nucleotide sequence: TGTGCCAGCAGCCATCGCCATTGGTCGGGACCCTCCTACGAGCAGTACTTC. This sequence encodes CASSHRHWSGPSYEQYF. This chain joins TRBV11-2 and TRBJ2-7, with D perhaps being TRBD1 or TRBD2 (5 bases each). CDR3 length: 17 residues. Germline V gene data show CDR1 as SGHAT and CDR2 as FQNNGV. The V end was cut by 5 bases, the J end by 0 bases, with 20 bases between. Full variable domain (outside the CDR3, taken from reference TRBV11-2 and TRBJ2-7): EAGVAQSPRYKIIEKRQSVAFWCNPISGHATLYWYQQILGQGPKLLIQFQNNGVVDDSQLPKDRFSAERLKGVDSTLKIQPAKLEDSAVYLCASSHRHWSGPSYEQYFGPGTRLTVT.

This clone was detected once. This chain uses TRBV11-2 with TRBJ2-1, with TRBD2 as a possible D gene (5 bases). V lost 1 base to trimming and J lost 7 bases, with 8 bases between them. This CDR3 contains 13 residues. Germline lookup yields CDR1 SGHAT and CDR2 FQNNGV. For the CDR3, the DNA is TGTGCCAGCAGCTTAGGGAGGTTAAATGAGCAGTTCTTC. Amino acids: CASSLGRLNEQFF.

V gene TRBV13 combines with J gene TRBJ2-7, with 14 bases that match TRBD2. J gave up 7 bases and V 4 bases, and 9 bases lay outside the gene matches. The CDR3 covers 16 residues. The germline CDR1 and CDR2 sequences are PRHDT and FYEKMQ (reference sequence). The CDR3 sequence: CASSSGTSGRAGEQYF. The CDR3 DNA follows: TGTGCCAGCAGCTCTGGGACTAGCGGGAGAGCGGGGGAGCAGTACTTC.

V and J are TRBV28 and TRBJ2-7, with TRBD1 as a possible D gene (5 bases). Germline CDR1 reads MDHEN; CDR2 reads SYDVKM. The CDR3 covers 13 residues. V was trimmed by 8 bases and J by 0 bases, leaving 11 bases between them. The DNA for the CDR3 is TGTGCCAGCCGGACACGACGCTCCTACGAGCAGTACTTC. This encodes CASRTRRSYEQYF.

A single count supports this clone. The chain uses TRBV5-1 and TRBJ2-1, with 16 bases identical to TRBD2. Per the germline V gene, CDR1 is SGHRS and CDR2 is YFSETQ. CDR3 size: 17 residues. V was pared by 3 bases and J by 5 bases, with 5 bases of the junction left unmatched. CDR3 sequence: CASSWGLAGGLNNEQFF. Written as DNA, the CDR3 is TGCGCCAGCAGCTGGGGACTAGCGGGAGGGCTCAACAATGAGCAGTTCTTC.

The V gene is TRBV2, the J gene TRBJ2-2; the match to TRBD1 covers 7 bases. Trimming at V came to 6 bases and at J to 4 bases, leaving 8 bases not matched to a gene. CDR3 length: 15 residues. Germline loops: CDR1 SNHLY, CDR2 FYNNEI. The CDR3: CASRFGTVGTGELFF. The CDR3 region has the DNA TGTGCCAGCAGATTTGGGACAGTAGGCACCGGGGAGCTGTTTTTT.

The J gene is TRBJ2-7, the V gene TRBV20-1; 7 nucleotides agree with TRBD2. This CDR3 comprises 15 residues. Germline-derived CDR1 and CDR2 are DFQATT and SNEGSKA (reference sequence). V lost 3 bases and J lost 0; bases outside the gene matches: 8. In nucleotides, the CDR3 is TGCAGTGCTAGTGTGGGTGGCGGGAGCTCCTACGAGCAGTACTTC. Its protein is CSASVGGGSSYEQYF.

J is TRBJ1-2 and V is TRBV20-1; D not resolved. Germline V CDR1 and CDR2: DFQATT, SNEGSKA (reference sequence). The CDR3 has 11 amino acids. The V end was cut by 8 bases, the J end by 8 bases, with 15 bases between. The CDR3 is CSLSPARGYTF. The CDR3 coding sequence is TGCAGTTTAAGTCCGGCCCGGGGCTACACCTTC.